This is a list of T cell receptor beta chains from one sample in a study of T cells in tuberculosis. TCRdb's copy holds only in-frame clones and misses some; the assay was immunoSEQ multiplex PCR. The data contain tens of thousands of clones, nearly 95% of them singletons. The sample here was PBMCs, taken at tuberculosis diagnosis. These receptors all stem from an adult with tuberculosis. Both conserved end residues are trimmed from each CDR3. Fields, in order: CDR3 protein, clone size, V gene, J gene. Only part of the rows carry a size: once, few, many, or a class if the clone is expanded.

AWSVLLGANTGELF	-	TRBV30	TRBJ2-2
ASSQPTSGRSSYEQY	-	TRBV4-1	TRBJ2-7
ASSLGQGKTEAF	-	TRBV7-2	TRBJ1-1
ASSYGNTEAF	few	TRBV5-4	TRBJ1-1
AWNSRTLDYEQY	-	TRBV30	TRBJ2-7
ASSLSGNYGYT	-	TRBV28	TRBJ1-2
ASSLGQGGQGVGSPLH	few	TRBV7-9	TRBJ1-6
ASSLGLGAGQGGVEQY	-	TRBV27	TRBJ2-7
SAVTGLNQPQH	-	TRBV29-1	TRBJ1-5
ASFRGNGYT	-	TRBV27	TRBJ1-2
ASSLVGQGATDTQY	-	TRBV7-8	TRBJ2-3
AVSLANVLT	-	TRBV7-9	TRBJ2-6
ASSQRSGGASGELF	-	TRBV4-1	TRBJ2-2
ASSRAEGAYEQY	-	TRBV25-1	TRBJ2-7
ASSTDRGGTGELF	-	TRBV27	TRBJ2-2
ATVAYLERNQPQH	-	TRBV28	TRBJ1-5
AWRNTATNEKLF	-	TRBV30	TRBJ1-4
ASSMDSRPQH	-	TRBV11-1	TRBJ1-5
ASSTLRQGETNTGELF	-	TRBV19	TRBJ2-2
ASSSPASSGTKSYNEQF	-	TRBV7-2	TRBJ2-1
AISESMRQPYSTDTQY	once	TRBV10-3	TRBJ2-3
ASSPGQGANYGYT	-	TRBV6-5	TRBJ1-2
ASSSLPRAKGELF	-	TRBV11-2	TRBJ2-2
ASIGQGVPSGGYT	-	TRBV28	TRBJ1-2
ASSLYQQDSYEQY	few	TRBV5-1	TRBJ2-7
ASSEAGEVNEQF	-	TRBV6-1	TRBJ2-1
AISESGSGTDTQY	once	TRBV10-3	TRBJ2-3
ASSSVSNQPQH	-	TRBV6-1	TRBJ1-5
ASTVGGSGSQPQH	once	TRBV19	TRBJ1-5
ASSPLQGVGETQY	-	TRBV5-4	TRBJ2-5
ASKREGQTGELF	-	TRBV2	TRBJ2-2
AISAGTANTEAF	-	TRBV10-3	TRBJ1-1
AISEPGSMGGPGQPQH	-	TRBV10-3	TRBJ1-5
ASSARTGTTDTQY	once	TRBV9	TRBJ2-3
ASSPGTPNTEAF	-	TRBV9	TRBJ1-1
SVGQGPNEKLF	once	TRBV29-1	TRBJ1-4
ASSYSGSEAF	few	TRBV6-5	TRBJ1-1
ASSIRVYYEQY	-	TRBV19	TRBJ2-7
ASSLDTRQVQV	once	TRBV7-2	TRBJ2-1
ASSLERGSYNEQF	-	TRBV4-1	TRBJ2-1
ASSPRLAGGYEQY	-	TRBV9	TRBJ2-7